This T cell receptor (beta chain) derives from a study of cytomegalovirus exposure and HLA in healthy donors listed by TCRdb under 2017. About the study as a whole: According to an earlier analysis of a few hundred of the donors, roughly 180 million T cells yielded some 120 million unique TCR beta sequences and 276 Gb of sequence data. Five DR-DQ haplotypes were handled as single units for association and clustering because linkage in the cohort was strong. About 330 gigabases of sequencing data and around 85 million unique TCR sequences made up an early release that covered fewer than 650 HLA-typed donors. Rather than using new phenotypic data, the later analysis identified candidate immune exposures from TCR beta sequences and from how often those sequences occurred across donors. The number of typed donors differed by locus: about 620-640 for A, B, C, DRB1 and DQB1; approximately 520 for DQA1; 606 for DPA1; and 400 to 480 for DPB1. Both class I and class II loci were covered by HLA typing, at four-digit resolution. An earlier analysis of several hundred of the donors applied high-throughput TCR beta sequencing to assess whether each TCR beta V gene segment acted as functional or pseudogenic. In a later genetic analysis, genome-wide SNP genotypes for about three fifths of the roughly 670 donors were used, and that subset was treated as a discovery cohort. The study used immunosequencing to profile the T cell repertoires of around 600 subjects and linked those repertoires to cytomegalovirus serostatus. A later analysis re-examined previously published TCR beta repertoires from 600 to 700 donors and added high-resolution HLA genotyping to investigate patterns of TCR occurrence. Of the roughly 400 genotyped donors, 65% to 90% fell in the genetic ancestry cluster associated with self-reported Caucasian donors. The study combined high-throughput TCR immunosequencing, statistical association of individual TCRs with disease status, and machine learning to predict cytomegalovirus infection status. Among approximately 370 genotyped donors of the cohort, an average of around 250,000 unique TCR beta nucleotide sequences was sequenced per donor, of which 15% to 20% were non-productive. All discovery cohort repertoires had been generated using a single sequencing platform. The study aimed to test whether signatures of past pathogen exposure could be identified by cataloging public T cell receptors. Donor age, sex, ethnicity and CMV serostatus were compiled together with the repertoire data. Along with the 666-subject first cohort, a separate validation cohort of approximately 110 different subjects was used.

Comments on this clone: Its antigen specificity is not known. No qualities accompany the bases; no much larger clone lies one base away.

The cohort was made up of under 800 healthy bone marrow donors. Cohort members were all nominally healthy when sampled, although unrecorded immune exposures were likely present. The donor tested CMV seronegative, placing the donor among the 350 to 400 seronegative members of the cohort. Each donor provided a peripheral blood sample, and peripheral blood mononuclear cells were used for TCR beta sequencing. Genomic DNA was extracted from the blood cell samples with the Qiagen DNeasy Blood Extraction Kit. What the work shows at the level of the full study, not this receptor alone: An association between a missense DCLRE1C variant and V-gene and J-gene trimming of TCR beta chains was found in a later genetic analysis and replicated in an independent cohort. The classifier was reported to diagnose cytomegalovirus status with high specificity and sensitivity in both the original and validation cohorts. In vitro tests confirmed that a few of the cytomegalovirus-associated TCR beta chains recognize cytomegalovirus antigens. Immune exposure information for the cohort was limited to CMV serostatus. Correlated functional status among segregating V segments might be attributable to linkage disequilibrium, but an unknown experimental factor could not be ruled out. According to a later analysis, parvovirus B19, influenza, CMV and Epstein-Barr virus appeared linked to several top co-occurrence clusters. Because counts were too low, 15 to 20 rarely observed V segments, including chromosome 9 orphons, were left out of the earlier analysis of approximately 580 of the donors. In a later analysis, HLA-associated TCR beta chains were found to be more clonally expanded and to have lower generation probabilities than equally common non-associated chains. In a later analysis, most CMV-associated TCR beta chains were found to appear HLA-restricted, with HLA associations seemingly driven largely by CMV exposure. In a later analysis, the rate of TCR association differed among HLA loci, with DRB1 alleles having the most associated TCRs and HLA-C alleles having the fewest. A further reported finding was that TCR beta sequences accurately predicted the HLA-A and HLA-B alleles for most subjects in the first cohort. While some public TCRs were present in many individuals, most TCR sequences turned up only very rarely across donors. Because some donors lacked HLA typing at each locus, the association tests relied only on the typed subset. When HLA alleles, especially DR and DQ, strongly co-occurred, attributing TCR associations to individual alleles was difficult. Specific HLA alleles were associated with 15,000 to 20,000 TCR beta sequences at a false discovery rate of 0.05 in a later analysis. In the study, around 150 TCR beta chains were listed as associated with cytomegalovirus. The authors suggested that the approach could potentially be generalized to other disease states and immunological phenotypes. Some IMGT-functional V segments, including TRBV6-2 and TRBV6-3, could not be told apart with the 87-base-pair reads, so those segments were excluded. Compared with the approximately 720-donor mean, donors in an Asian-associated ancestry cluster had fewer N-insertions in productive TCRs, according to a later genetic analysis. Only TCR beta chains were sequenced in this cohort, and the absence of alpha or paired-chain data limited detectable features. The sequencing pipeline was judged likely to have produced a cluster of highly shared sequence variants as a technical artifact. Presence/absence analyses assumed roughly uniform sequencing depth across donors, an assumption that may not hold. Broadly in line with IMGT annotations, most TCR beta V segments showed up in productive rearrangements about 87% or about 30% of the time in an earlier analysis of several hundred of the donors.

The CDR3 measures 16 amino acids from cysteine to phenylalanine. Only CDR3 DNA is held: 48 bases, read in frame from base 1. V lost 1 base and J lost 4 bases; the stretch between them is 12 bases long. CDR1 SGHRS and CDR2 YFSETQ are derived from the germline V gene. Library generation was performed with the immunoSEQ multiplex PCR assay. The multiplex PCR relied on a mix of 60 forward primers for TCR Vbeta segments and 13 reverse primers for TCR Jbeta segments. A multiplex PCR assay on genomic DNA amplified the CDR3 region of rearranged TCR beta genes. The Illumina HiSeq System was used to sequence the amplified TCR beta libraries as 87-base-pair reads. For the original study's pipeline: A later analysis counted approximately 74 million unique TCR beta chains across the 690 or so repertoires, and 9 million to 14 million of these chains were shared by at least two donors. A nearest-neighbor algorithm error-corrected the raw reads and collapsed the reads into unique sequences, merging closely related sequences to remove PCR and sequencing errors. To assign V, D and J gene segments, CDR3 sequences were aligned to IMGT reference sequences. Each retained sequence needed at least a six-nucleotide match to both a V gene segment and a J gene segment. Rearrangements were called productive when the CDR3 lacked stop codons and stayed in frame with V and J; all others were non-productive. Following IMGT convention, CDR3 was defined as the stretch from the second conserved V-encoded cysteine to the conserved J-encoded phenylalanine. The earlier analysis of 550 to 650 of the donors excluded any sequence lacking an unambiguous match to a single V gene segment. An earlier analysis of some 500 of the donors classified V segments as functional when productive rearrangements were above 56.7% and as segregating when the standard deviation between donors was above 5%. A statistical classification framework was built for diagnosing cytomegalovirus status from the catalog of TCR beta chain sequences. V and J gene assignment, in a later analysis, came from comparing TCR nucleotide sequences with IMGT/GENE-DB human TR gene sequences. A later analysis assigned CDR3 sequences and most-parsimonious VDJ recombination scenarios with the TCRdist pipeline. A later analysis defined each TCR beta chain by its CDR3 amino acid sequence plus V-gene family, and excluded reads lacking a unique V-gene family. In a later analysis, nearly 600 highly shared, low-generation-probability nucleotide sequences were removed to address suspected cross-contamination and a sequencing artifact. A later analysis calculated a clonal expansion index for each public chain from normalized within-repertoire ranks of inferred template counts. In a later analysis, generation probabilities were computed with a VDJ recombination model fitted to out-of-frame rearrangements, and the resulting probabilities were checked against IGoR. In a later analysis, hypergeometric tests were used to score TCR-TCR, TCR-HLA and TCR-CMV co-occurrence, with a repertoire-size bias correction applied to TCR pairs. A later analysis estimated false discovery rates by permuting HLA or CMV assignments 20 times. In a later analysis, co-occurring TCRs were grouped using DBSCAN, and TCRdist sequence similarity was added for clustering within HLA-allele-positive subsets. Co-occurrence clustering excluded repertoires with fewer than 30,000 or more than 120,000 public chains, plus five with anomalous nucleotide sharing. The table comes from immuneACCESS by way of TCRdb, which keeps in-frame sequences with V and J called. Part of the clones is missing from these tables; in studies checked, under half for an unresolved V gene and the rest for unknown reasons. The V and J calls and clone size were taken over from that table, and D and trimming were inferred from the DNA. Recorded for this sample are approximately 140,000 clones; about 80% of them occurred a single time. About 4% of the sample lies in the top ten.

This TCR was recovered from a woman aged 40 to 55 in good health and CMV-seronegative. Recombination connected TRBV5-1 to TRBJ1-6; TRBD1 is a weak D gene call, 6 bases matching. Sequencing used PBMCs. The CDR3 region: CASSLTGSRYNSPLHF. The nucleotide sequence reads TGCGCCAGCAGCTTGACAGGGTCGAGGTATAATTCACCCCTCCACTTT.